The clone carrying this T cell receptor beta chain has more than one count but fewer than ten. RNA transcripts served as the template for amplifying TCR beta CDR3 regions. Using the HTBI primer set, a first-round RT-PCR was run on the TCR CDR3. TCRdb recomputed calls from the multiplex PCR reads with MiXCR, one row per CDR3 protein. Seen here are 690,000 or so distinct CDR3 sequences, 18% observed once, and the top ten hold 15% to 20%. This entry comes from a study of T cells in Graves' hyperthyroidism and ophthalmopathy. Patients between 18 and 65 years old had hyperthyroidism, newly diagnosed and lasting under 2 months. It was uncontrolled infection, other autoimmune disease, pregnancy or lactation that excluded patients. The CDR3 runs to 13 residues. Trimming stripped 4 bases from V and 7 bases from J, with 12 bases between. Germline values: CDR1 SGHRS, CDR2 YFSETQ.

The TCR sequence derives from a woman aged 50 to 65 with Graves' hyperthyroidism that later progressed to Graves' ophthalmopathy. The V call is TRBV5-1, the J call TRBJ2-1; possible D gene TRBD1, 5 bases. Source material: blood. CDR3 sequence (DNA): TGCGCCAGCAGCCGAGAGCAGGGTAATGAGCAGTTCTTC. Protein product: CASSREQGNEQFF.